Each of the 19 T cell receptor beta chains below was sequenced from the same sample in a study of cytomegalovirus exposure and HLA in healthy donors. Researchers ran the PCR with 60 Vbeta and 13 Jbeta primers. Produced via immunoSEQ multiplex PCR; TCRdb's table is partial and in-frame only. Of 150,000 to 200,000 clones detected, about four fifths appear once; the ten largest clones hold around 1.5%. The sequenced sample consisted of PBMCs. These receptors originate from a male donor in good health and CMV-seronegative.

This rearrangement joins TRBV9 to TRBJ1-4, with a tentative D call TRBD1 (5 bases). Germline CDR1 reads SGDLS; CDR2 reads YYNGEE. V lost 3 bases to trimming and J lost 7 bases, with 13 bases between them. The CDR3 is 14 amino acids. The CDR3 loop reads CASSAQGLSEKLFF. CDR3 coding DNA: TGTGCCAGCAGCGCCCAGGGACTGAGTGAAAAACTGTTTTTT.

The genes are TRBV9 and TRBJ1-1, with a possible D match to TRBD1 (5 bases). The germline V gene encodes CDR1 SGDLS and CDR2 YYNGEE. Between the trimmed V and J ends, which lost 4 bases and 6 bases, there was a span of 13 bases. This CDR3 is 13 amino acids long. The CDR3 is CASSSGTAPEAFF. The CDR3 DNA follows: TGTGCCAGCAGCTCCGGGACTGCTCCTGAAGCTTTCTTT.

The CDR3 here is CAWSAVGGAPLHF. For the CDR3, the DNA is TGTGCCTGGAGTGCTGTAGGGGGGGCACCCCTCCACTTT. The rearrangement links TRBV30 to TRBJ1-6; perhaps TRBD1 as D (6 bases). With 1 base removed from V and 11 bases from J, the gap between germline ends came to 12 bases. The CDR3 runs 13 residues. Germline-derived CDR1 and CDR2 are GTSNPN and SVGIG (reference sequence).

The chain combines TRBV5-5 with TRBJ1-2, with D possibly being TRBD1 (5 bases). V gave up 0 bases and J gave up 2 bases, with 8 bases separating them. The CDR3 runs to 14 residues. CDR1 is SGHKS and CDR2 is YYEKEE in the germline V gene (reference sequence). CDR3 sequence reads: CASSLDRPNYGYTF. The CDR3 nucleotides read TGTGCCAGCAGCTTGGACAGGCCCAACTATGGCTACACCTTC.

The chain combines TRBV11-3 with TRBJ2-1; D may be TRBD2 (7 bases). Trimming left V 5 bases short and J 6 bases short, with 14 bases between. The CDR3 covers 14 residues. CDR1 is SGHNT and CDR2 is YENEEA in the germline V gene. The CDR3 DNA reads TGTGCCAGCAGCCCCGGCGGGGGCTCCAATGAGCAGTTCTTC. Protein product: CASSPGGGSNEQFF.

The chain links TRBV7-9 to TRBJ2-7; 10 bases agree with TRBD1. The germline CDR1 and CDR2 sequences are SEHNR and FQNEAQ (reference sequence). There are 15 residues in the CDR3. V lost 4 bases to trimming and J lost 6 bases; unmatched junction nucleotides: 9. Here the CDR3 reads CASSSPGTGAAEQYF. CDR3 nucleotides: TGTGCCAGCAGCTCACCCGGGACAGGGGCCGCCGAGCAGTACTTC.

Notes on this clone: Its ends do not fully match the called genes, so a read error is possible. This chain connects TRBV9 to TRBJ2-7; 9 bases align to TRBD1. Germline CDR1 reads SGDLS; CDR2 reads YYNGEE. This CDR3 is built from 15 residues. This chain's CDR3 is CTSSVETGGSYEQYF. DNA for the CDR3: TGTACCAGCAGCGTAGAGACAGGGGGGTCCTACGAGCAGTACTTC.

The chain links TRBV27 to TRBJ2-7, with 10 bases aligning to TRBD2. The CDR3 has 18 amino acids. Looked up from germline, CDR1 is MNHEY and CDR2 is SMNVEV (reference sequence). With 2 bases clipped from V and 3 bases from J, the junction kept 13 bases outside the gene matches. As DNA, the CDR3 is TGTGCCAGCAGTTTACTGTCTAGCGGGAGTAGTAAGTTCTACGAGCAGTACTTC. Encoded protein: CASSLLSSGSSKFYEQYF.

The chain is built from TRBV5-1 and TRBJ2-3, with 8 bases that match TRBD2. Losses at the gene ends were 4 bases for V and 0 bases for J; bases not matched to a gene: 4. The CDR3 is made up of 15 amino acids. The germline gives CDR1 SGHRS, CDR2 YFSETQ. The CDR3 protein is CASSPSGGSTDTQYF. In nucleotides, the CDR3 is TGCGCCAGCAGCCCAAGCGGGGGTAGCACAGATACGCAGTATTTT.

The gene calls are TRBV18 and TRBJ1-1; the D is unclear. Germline CDR1 is KGHSH and CDR2 is LQKENI. The V end was cut by 3 bases, the J end by 0 bases, with 14 bases between. The length of the CDR3 is 16 residues. CDR3 sequence (DNA): TGTGCCAGCTCACCCCAAGAGGGAACCATGAACACTGAAGCTTTCTTT. It encodes CASSPQEGTMNTEAFF. The variable domain in full, with the rest retrieved from reference TRBV18 and TRBJ1-1, is NAGVMQNPRHLVRRRGQEARLRCSPMKGHSHVYWYRQLPEEGLKFMVYLQKENIIDESGMPKERFSAEFPKEGPSILRIQQVVRGDSAAYFCASSPQEGTMNTEAFFGQGTRLTVV.

The genes are TRBV4-2 and TRBJ1-5; TRBD1 is a possible D gene (6 bases). The ends were cut back, 5 bases at V and 5 bases at J, with 13 bases in the middle. Germline V gene sequence: CDR1 LGHNA, CDR2 YNFKEQ. The CDR3 contains 14 residues. The CDR3 here is CASSNLDSYQPQHF. CDR3 sequence (DNA): TGTGCCAGCAGCAACCTGGACAGTTATCAGCCCCAGCATTTT.

This clone was seen a single time. The chain couples TRBV15 to TRBJ1-2; maybe TRBD1 (6 bases). Trimming pared 3 bases from V and 3 bases from J, leaving 14 bases between. In germline, CDR1 is LNHNV, CDR2 YYDKDF (reference sequence). The CDR3 has 15 amino acids. The CDR3 nucleotides read TGTGCCACCAGCAGGGGCAGGGGTGTTGACTATGGCTACACCTTC. Its translation is CATSRGRGVDYGYTF.

This clone appeared a single time. The chain recombines TRBV5-4 with TRBJ2-6, with 12 bases fitting TRBD2. The CDR3 spans 18 residues. J gave up 2 bases and V 0 bases, and 3 bases lay outside the gene matches. From germline, CDR1 is SGHNT and CDR2 YYREEE (reference sequence). The CDR3 nucleotides read TGTGCCAGCAGCTTGGAGCTAGCGGGAGGGCCTGGGGCCAACGTCCTGACTTTC. This translates into CASSLELAGGPGANVLTF.

CDR3 coding DNA: TGTGCCAGCAGCTTATCTAGGGGCAGCACAGATACGCAGTATTTT. It specifies CASSLSRGSTDTQYF. This sequence joins TRBV13 and TRBJ2-3; a possible D gene is TRBD1 (5 bases). Trimming removed 2 bases from V and 0 bases from J, with 9 bases in between. The CDR3 has 15 residues. The germline V gene encodes CDR1 PRHDT and CDR2 FYEKMQ (reference sequence).

The CDR3 DNA is TGTGCCAGCAGCCATCTCCCAGCAGGGGTGAACACTGAAGCTTTCTTT. Residues: CASSHLPAGVNTEAFF. This chain links TRBV9 with TRBJ1-1, with D maybe TRBD1 (6 bases). This CDR3 is built from 16 residues. Looked up from germline, CDR1 is SGDLS and CDR2 is YYNGEE. V was clipped by 4 bases and J by 0 bases, with 16 bases between them.

The rearrangement uses TRBV14 and TRBJ2-5; 11 nucleotides align to TRBD2. The J call may be in error: the DNA end matches TRBJ2-7 better. This CDR3 has 15 residues. From germline, CDR1 is SGHDN and CDR2 FVKESK. The CDR3 DNA reads as TGTGCCAGCAGCCGCGGACTAGCGGGTCCCTACGAGCAGTACTTC. This gives the protein CASSRGLAGPYEQYF.

J is TRBJ1-3 and V is TRBV4-1; possible D gene TRBD1, 5 bases. V was clipped by 3 bases and J by 0 bases, with 6 bases between them. Germline lookup yields CDR1 MGHRA and CDR2 YSYEKL. The CDR3 length is 14 residues. Here the CDR3 DNA reads TGCGCCAGCAGCCACAGGGTCTCTGGAAACACCATATATTTT. Translating it yields CASSHRVSGNTIYF.

A remark on this clone: This same CDR3 is encoded by further DNA sequences in the sample. The chain is built from TRBV2 and TRBJ1-4; 10 nucleotides agree with TRBD1. The germline V gene has CDR1 SNHLY and CDR2 FYNNEI. V lost 4 bases, J lost 2 bases, and 1 base stayed unmatched. The CDR3 contains 15 residues. CDR3 region: CASSGQGATNEKLFF. In DNA form, the CDR3 reads TGTGCCAGCAGTGGACAGGGGGCCACTAATGAAAAACTGTTTTTT.

The rearrangement links TRBV6-6 to TRBJ1-6; 7 nucleotides align to TRBD1. V shed 5 bases, J shed 10 bases, and the junction held 8 bases outside the gene matches. The CDR3 runs to 14 residues. Germline V gives CDR1 MNHNY, CDR2 SVGAGI (reference sequence). CDR3 residues: CASSKGQQRSPLHF. In DNA, the CDR3 is TGTGCCAGCAGTAAGGGACAGCAACGGTCACCCCTCCACTTT.